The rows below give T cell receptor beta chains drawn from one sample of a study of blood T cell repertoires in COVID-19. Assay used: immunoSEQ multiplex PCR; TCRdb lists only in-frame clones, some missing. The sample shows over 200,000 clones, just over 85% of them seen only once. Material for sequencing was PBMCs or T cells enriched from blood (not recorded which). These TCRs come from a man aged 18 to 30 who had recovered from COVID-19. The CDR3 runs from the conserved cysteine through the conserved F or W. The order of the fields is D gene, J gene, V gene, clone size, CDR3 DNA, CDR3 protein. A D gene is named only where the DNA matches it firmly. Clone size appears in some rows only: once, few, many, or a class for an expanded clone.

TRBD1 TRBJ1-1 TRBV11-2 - TGTGCCAGCAGCGCCAGACAGGGATCGCCGTCTGAAGCTTTCTTT CASSARQGSPSEAFF
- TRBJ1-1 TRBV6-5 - TGTGCCAGCAACCTCGACAGCCTGAACACTGAAGCTTTCTTT CASNLDSLNTEAFF
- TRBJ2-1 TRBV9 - TGTGCCAGCAGCGTAGAACCGGGAAACTCCTACAATGAGCAGTTCTTC CASSVEPGNSYNEQFF
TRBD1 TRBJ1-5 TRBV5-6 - TGTGCCAGCAGCCTATCGGGACAGAGTGGTGATCAGCCCCAGCATTTT CASSLSGQSGDQPQHF
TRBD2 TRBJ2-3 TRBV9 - TGTGCCAGCAGCGTAGGGCTAGCGGCCACAGATACGCAGTATTTT CASSVGLAATDTQYF
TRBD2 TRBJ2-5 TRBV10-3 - TGTGCCATCAGTGAGTCTACTAGCGGGGGCGAGACCCAGTACTTC CAISESTSGGETQYF
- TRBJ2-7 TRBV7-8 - TGTGCCAGCAGCCCGCGGACGGATTGGAGGGATCGCGAGCAGTACTTC CASSPRTDWRDREQYF
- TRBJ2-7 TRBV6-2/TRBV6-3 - TGTGCCAGCAGCCCCTGGGTCGCGGATCCCTACGAGCAGTACTTC CASSPWVADPYEQYF
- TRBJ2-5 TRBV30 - TGTGCCTGGAGTGGGGGGCTATGGACCCAGTACTTC CAWSGGLWTQYF
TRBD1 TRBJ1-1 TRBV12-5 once TGTGCTAGTGGTTTGGTACCCTGGGAACCAGGGGGTGAAGCTTTCTTT CASGLVPWEPGGEAFF
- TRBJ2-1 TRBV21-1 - TGTGCCAGCAGCAAAGGTGCCCTAATAGCGGGAGGCCACAATGAGCAGTTCTTC CASSKGALIAGGHNEQFF
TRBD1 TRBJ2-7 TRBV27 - TGTGCCAGCAGTTTTACAGGGGGATACGAGCAGTACTTC CASSFTGGYEQYF
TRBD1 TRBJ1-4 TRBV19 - TGTGCCAGTAGTCCAGACAGGGGAGGAGGAAAACTGTTTTTT CASSPDRGGGKLFF
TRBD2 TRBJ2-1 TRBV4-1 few TGCGCCAGCAGCCCTCGGACTAGCGTGGTCGACAATGAGCAGTTCTTC CASSPRTSVVDNEQFF
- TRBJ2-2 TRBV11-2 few TGTGCCAGCAGCTTAGCGACAGGTTACGGGGAGCTGTTTTTT CASSLATGYGELFF
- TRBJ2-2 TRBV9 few TGTGCCAGCAGCGTATCCGGGGTTAGCACCGGGGAGCTGTTTTTT CASSVSGVSTGELFF
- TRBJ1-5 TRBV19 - TGTGCCAGTAGTATGGGCAGCCATGCTCAGCCCCAGCATTTT CASSMGSHAQPQHF
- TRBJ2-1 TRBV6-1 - TGTGCCAGCAGTGAATGGGCGGCAGGGACTTTAGGTGAGCAGTTCTTC CASSEWAAGTLGEQFF
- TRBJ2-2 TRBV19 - TGTGCCAGTACAGGGGTGAACACCGGGGAGCTGTTTTTT CASTGVNTGELFF
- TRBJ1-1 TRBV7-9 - TGTGCCAGCAGCTTACAGGAGAACACTGAAGCTTTCTTT CASSLQENTEAFF
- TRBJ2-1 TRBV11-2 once TGTGCCAGCAGCTTAGCGGACTCTAGAACCAATGAGCAGTTCTTC CASSLADSRTNEQFF
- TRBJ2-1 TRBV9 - TGTGCCAGCAGTTCCACCACAGGATACAATGAGCAGTTCTTC CASSSTTGYNEQFF
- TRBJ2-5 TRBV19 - TGTGCCAGTAGTATAGTAGGGAGCAAAGGAGAGACCCAGTACTTC CASSIVGSKGETQYF
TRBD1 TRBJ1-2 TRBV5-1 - TGCGCCAGCAGCTTGGGACAGGGGGAAACCTACACCTTC CASSLGQGETYTF
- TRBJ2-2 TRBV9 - TGTGCCAGCAGCGTAGGACTAGGCCCCAGCGGGGAGCTGTTTTTT CASSVGLGPSGELFF
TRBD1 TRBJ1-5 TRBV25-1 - TGTGCCAGCGGCGACAGGGTCGGTCAGCCCCAGCATTTT CASGDRVGQPQHF
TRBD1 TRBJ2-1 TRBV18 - TGTGCCAGCTCACGGGGGACAGGGTTCGATGAGCAGTTCTTC CASSRGTGFDEQFF
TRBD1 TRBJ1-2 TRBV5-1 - TGCGCCAGCAGCTTGGAGGCGACAGGGACCTTTGGGCTTAACTATGGCTACACCTTC CASSLEATGTFGLNYGYTF
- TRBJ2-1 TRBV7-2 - TGTGCCAGCAGCTACCCGGGGGACTCGCGATACAATGAGCAGTTCTTC CASSYPGDSRYNEQFF
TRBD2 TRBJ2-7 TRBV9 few TGTGCCAGCATTGGCGGACTAGCGCAAAATTCCTACGAGCAGTACTTC CASIGGLAQNSYEQYF
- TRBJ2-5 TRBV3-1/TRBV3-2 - TGTGCCAGCAGCCACTTCCCGGCTAGCGCAGAGACCCAGTACTTC CASSHFPASAETQYF
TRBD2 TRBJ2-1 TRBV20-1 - TGCAGTGCTAGTGGGCTAGCGGGAGGGCCCAGTGAGCAGTTCTTC CSASGLAGGPSEQFF
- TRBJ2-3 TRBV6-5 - TGTGCCAGCAGTTACCGGGGGGCCACAGATACGCAGTATTTT CASSYRGATDTQYF
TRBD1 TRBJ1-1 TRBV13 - TGTGCCAGCAGCCCCATAGTCGCCAGGGGGAATATGGCTGAAGCTTTCTTT CASSPIVARGNMAEAFF
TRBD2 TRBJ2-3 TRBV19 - TGTGCCAGTAGTGACTGGTTGGGCGGGGGAACAGATACGCAGTATTTT CASSDWLGGGTDTQYF
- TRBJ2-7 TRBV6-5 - TGTGCCAGCAGCCAGGGTAGCAACTACGAGCAGTACTTC CASSQGSNYEQYF
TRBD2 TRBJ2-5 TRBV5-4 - TGTGCCAGCAGCTTGGGAGGAGCTAGCGGGCTCCAAGAGACCCAGTACTTC CASSLGGASGLQETQYF
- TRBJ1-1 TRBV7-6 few TGTGCCAGCAGCTTAGCGTGGAGGGGAATGAACACTGAAGCTTTCTTT CASSLAWRGMNTEAFF
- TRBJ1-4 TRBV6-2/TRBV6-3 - TGTGCCAGCAGTCCAGGTGAAAAACTGTTTTTT CASSPGEKLFF
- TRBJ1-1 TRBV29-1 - TGCAGCGTTGAGAGGGTGGGGAACACTGAAGCTTTCTTT CSVERVGNTEAFF
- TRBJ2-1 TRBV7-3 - TGTGCCAGCAGCGCGGGACGGAACAATGAGCAGTTCTTC CASSAGRNNEQFF
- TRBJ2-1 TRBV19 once TGTGCCAGTAGGGAACTGGCTAGCAACAATGAGCAGTTCTTC CASRELASNNEQFF
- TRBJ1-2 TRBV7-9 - TGTGCCAGCAGCTCCGGCGAGGGACATTGGTATGGCTACACCTTC CASSSGEGHWYGYTF